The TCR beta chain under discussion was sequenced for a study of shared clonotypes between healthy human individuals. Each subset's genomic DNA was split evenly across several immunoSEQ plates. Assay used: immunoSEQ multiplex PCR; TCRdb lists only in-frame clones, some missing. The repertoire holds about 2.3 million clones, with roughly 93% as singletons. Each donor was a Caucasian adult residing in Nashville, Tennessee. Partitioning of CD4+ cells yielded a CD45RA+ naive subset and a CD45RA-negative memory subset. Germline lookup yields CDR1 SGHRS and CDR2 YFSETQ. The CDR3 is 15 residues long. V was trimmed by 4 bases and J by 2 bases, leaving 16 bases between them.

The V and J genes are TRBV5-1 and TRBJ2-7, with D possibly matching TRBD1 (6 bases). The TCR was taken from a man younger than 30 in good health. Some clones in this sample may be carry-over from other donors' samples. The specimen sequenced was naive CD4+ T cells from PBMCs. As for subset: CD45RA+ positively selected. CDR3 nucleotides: TGCGCCAGCAGCACCGGGACACCATTAACCTACGAGCAGTACTTC. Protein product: CASSTGTPLTYEQYF. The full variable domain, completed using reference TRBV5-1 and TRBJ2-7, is KAGVTQTPRYLIKTRGQQVTLSCSPISGHRSVSWYQQTPGQGLQFLFEYFSETQRNKGNFPGRFSGRQFSNSRSEMNVSTLELGDSALYLCASSTGTPLTYEQYFGPGTRLTVT.